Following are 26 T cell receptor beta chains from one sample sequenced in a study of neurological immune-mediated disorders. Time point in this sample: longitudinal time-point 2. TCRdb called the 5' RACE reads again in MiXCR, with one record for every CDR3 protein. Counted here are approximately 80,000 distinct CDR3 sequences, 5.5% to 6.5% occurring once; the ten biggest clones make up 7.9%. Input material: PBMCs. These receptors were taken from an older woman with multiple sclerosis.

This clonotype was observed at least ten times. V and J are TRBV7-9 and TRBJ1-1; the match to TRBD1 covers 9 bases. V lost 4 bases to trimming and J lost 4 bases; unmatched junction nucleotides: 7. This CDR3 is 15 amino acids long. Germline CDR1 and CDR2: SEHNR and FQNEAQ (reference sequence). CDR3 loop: CASSSYRGQSTEAFF. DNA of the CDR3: TGTGCCAGCAGCTCATACAGGGGGCAATCCACTGAAGCTTTCTTT.

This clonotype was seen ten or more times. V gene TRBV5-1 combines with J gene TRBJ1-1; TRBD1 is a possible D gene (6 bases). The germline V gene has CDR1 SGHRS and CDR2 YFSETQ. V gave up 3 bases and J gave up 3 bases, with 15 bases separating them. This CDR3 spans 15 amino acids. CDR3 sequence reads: CASSSFGQPHTEAFF. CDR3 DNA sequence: TGCGCCAGCAGCTCCTTCGGACAGCCCCACACTGAAGCTTTCTTT.

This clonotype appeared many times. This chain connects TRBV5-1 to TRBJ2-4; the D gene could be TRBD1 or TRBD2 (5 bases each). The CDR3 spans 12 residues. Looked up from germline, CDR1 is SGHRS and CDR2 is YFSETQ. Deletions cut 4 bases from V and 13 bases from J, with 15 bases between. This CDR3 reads CASSPGTGLQYF. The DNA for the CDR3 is TGCGCCAGCAGCCCCGGGACGGGTCTACAGTACTTC.

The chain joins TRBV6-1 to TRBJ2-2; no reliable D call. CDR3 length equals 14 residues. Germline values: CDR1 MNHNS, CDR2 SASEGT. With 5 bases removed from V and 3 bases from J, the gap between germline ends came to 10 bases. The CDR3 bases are TGTGCCAGCAGTACTAAGGCGGACACCGGGGAGCTGTTTTTT. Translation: CASSTKADTGELFF.

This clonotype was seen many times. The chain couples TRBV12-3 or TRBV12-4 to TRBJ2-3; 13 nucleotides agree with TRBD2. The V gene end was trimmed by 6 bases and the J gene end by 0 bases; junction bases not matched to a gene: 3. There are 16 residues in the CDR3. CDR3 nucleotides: TGTGCCAGCAGGGGACTAGCGGGGCCTAGCACAGATACGCAGTATTTT. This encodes CASRGLAGPSTDTQYF.

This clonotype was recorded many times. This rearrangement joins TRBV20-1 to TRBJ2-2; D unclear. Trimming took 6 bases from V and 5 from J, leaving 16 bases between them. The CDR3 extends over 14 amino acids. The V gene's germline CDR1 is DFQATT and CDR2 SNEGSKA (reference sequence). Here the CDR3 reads CSAPSPLGTGELFF. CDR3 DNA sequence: TGCAGTGCCCCCTCGCCCTTGGGGACCGGGGAGCTGTTTTTT.

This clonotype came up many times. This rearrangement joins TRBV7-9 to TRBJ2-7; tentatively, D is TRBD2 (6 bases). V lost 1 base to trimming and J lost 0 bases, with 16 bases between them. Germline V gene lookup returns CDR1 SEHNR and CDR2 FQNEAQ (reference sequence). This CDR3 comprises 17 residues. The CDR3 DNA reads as TGTGCCAGCAGCTTAGGCGGGGTCGGCTTGAGCTCCTACGAGCAGTACTTC. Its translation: CASSLGGVGLSSYEQYF.

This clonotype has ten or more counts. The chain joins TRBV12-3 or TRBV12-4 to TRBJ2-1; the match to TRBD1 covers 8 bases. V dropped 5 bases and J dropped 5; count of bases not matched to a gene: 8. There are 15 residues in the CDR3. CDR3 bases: TGTGCCAGCAGTCGTACCGGGACAGGAGACAATGAGCAGTTCTTC. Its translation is CASSRTGTGDNEQFF.

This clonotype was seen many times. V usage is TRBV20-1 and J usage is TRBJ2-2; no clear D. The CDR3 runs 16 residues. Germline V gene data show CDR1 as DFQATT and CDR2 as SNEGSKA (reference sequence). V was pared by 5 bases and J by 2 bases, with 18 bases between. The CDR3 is CSAYTPGQENTGELFF. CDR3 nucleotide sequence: TGCAGTGCTTACACCCCCGGGCAGGAAAACACCGGGGAGCTGTTTTTT.

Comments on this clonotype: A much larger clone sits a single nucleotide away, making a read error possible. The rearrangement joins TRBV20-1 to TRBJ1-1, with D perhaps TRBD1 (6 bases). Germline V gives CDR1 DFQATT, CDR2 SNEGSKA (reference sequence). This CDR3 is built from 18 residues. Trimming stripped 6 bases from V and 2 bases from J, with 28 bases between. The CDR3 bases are TGCAGTGCACTGGGACCGGGACGGGGGGCCACTTATAACACTGAAGCTTTCTTT. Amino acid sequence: CSALGPGRGATYNTEAFF.

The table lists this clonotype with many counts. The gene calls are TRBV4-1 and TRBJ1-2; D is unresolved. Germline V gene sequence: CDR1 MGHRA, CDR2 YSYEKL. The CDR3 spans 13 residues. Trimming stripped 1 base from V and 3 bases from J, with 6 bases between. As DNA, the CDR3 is TGCGCCAGCAGCCAAGGGACGGACTATGGCTACACCTTC. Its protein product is CASSQGTDYGYTF.

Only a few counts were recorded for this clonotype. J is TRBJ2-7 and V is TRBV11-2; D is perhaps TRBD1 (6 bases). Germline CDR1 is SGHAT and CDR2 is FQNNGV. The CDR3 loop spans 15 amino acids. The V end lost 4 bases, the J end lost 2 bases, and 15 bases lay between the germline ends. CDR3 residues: CASSSQGRYAYEQYF. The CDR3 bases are TGTGCCAGCAGCTCTCAGGGGCGCTACGCCTACGAGCAGTACTTC.

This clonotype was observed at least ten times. The CDR3 region is CSARDNNIQYF. In DNA form, the CDR3 reads TGCAGTGCTAGAGATAACAACATTCAGTACTTC. The J gene is TRBJ2-4, the V gene TRBV20-1; no firm D call. Per the germline V gene, CDR1 is DFQATT and CDR2 is SNEGSKA (reference sequence). This CDR3 region has 11 residues. V lost 0 bases to trimming and J lost 7 bases, with 4 bases between them.

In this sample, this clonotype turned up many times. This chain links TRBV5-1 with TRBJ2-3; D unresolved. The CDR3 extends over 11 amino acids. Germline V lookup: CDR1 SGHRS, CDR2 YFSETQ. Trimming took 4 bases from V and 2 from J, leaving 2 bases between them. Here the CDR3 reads CASSVTDTQYF. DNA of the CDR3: TGCGCCAGCAGCGTCACAGATACGCAGTATTTT.

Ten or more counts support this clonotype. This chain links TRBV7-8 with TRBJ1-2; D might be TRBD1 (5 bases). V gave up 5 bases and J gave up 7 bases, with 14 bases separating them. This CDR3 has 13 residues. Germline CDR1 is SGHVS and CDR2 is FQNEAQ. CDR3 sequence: CASSLGPRGGYTF. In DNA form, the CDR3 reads TGTGCCAGCAGCCTAGGACCGAGGGGTGGCTACACCTTC.

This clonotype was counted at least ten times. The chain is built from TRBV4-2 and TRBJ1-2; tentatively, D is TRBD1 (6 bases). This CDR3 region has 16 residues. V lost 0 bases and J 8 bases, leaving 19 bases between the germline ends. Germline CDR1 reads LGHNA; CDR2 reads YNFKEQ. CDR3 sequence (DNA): TGTGCCAGCAGCCAAGAAGGCCCGGGGCAGGGGAGCGGCTACACCTTC. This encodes CASSQEGPGQGSGYTF.

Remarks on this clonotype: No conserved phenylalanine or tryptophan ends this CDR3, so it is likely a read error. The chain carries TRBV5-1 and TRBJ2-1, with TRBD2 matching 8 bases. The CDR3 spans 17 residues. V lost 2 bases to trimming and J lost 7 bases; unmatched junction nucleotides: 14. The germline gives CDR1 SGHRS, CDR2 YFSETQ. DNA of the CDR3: TGCGCCAGCAGCTTAACCCCGGTTTCGGGGGGGCGGAATGAGCAGTTCTTG. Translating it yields CASSLTPVSGGRNEQFL.

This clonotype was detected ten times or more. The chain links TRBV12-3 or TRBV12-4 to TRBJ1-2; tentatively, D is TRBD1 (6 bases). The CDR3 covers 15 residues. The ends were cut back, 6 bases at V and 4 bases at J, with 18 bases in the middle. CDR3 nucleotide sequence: TGTGCCAGCAGGCCCCCGGCGGGGGCGCTCTATGGCTACACCTTC. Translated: CASRPPAGALYGYTF.

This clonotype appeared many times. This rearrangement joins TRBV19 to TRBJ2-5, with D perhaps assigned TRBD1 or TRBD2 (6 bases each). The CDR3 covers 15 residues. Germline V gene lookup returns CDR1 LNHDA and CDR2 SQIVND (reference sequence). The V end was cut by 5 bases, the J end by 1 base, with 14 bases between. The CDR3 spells CASSPAWGAQETQYF. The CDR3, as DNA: TGTGCCAGTAGTCCCGCCTGGGGGGCCCAAGAGACCCAGTACTTC. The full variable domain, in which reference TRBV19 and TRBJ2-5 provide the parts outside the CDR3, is DGGITQSPKYLFRKEGQNVTLSCEQNLNHDAMYWYRQDPGQGLRLIYYSQIVNDFQKGDIAEGYSVSREKKESFPLTVTSAQKNPTAFYLCASSPAWGAQETQYFGPGTRLLVL.

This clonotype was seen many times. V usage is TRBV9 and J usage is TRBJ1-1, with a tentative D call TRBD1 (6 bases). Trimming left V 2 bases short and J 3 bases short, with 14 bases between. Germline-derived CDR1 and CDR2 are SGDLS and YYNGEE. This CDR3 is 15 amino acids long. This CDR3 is CASSVAQGRDTEAFF. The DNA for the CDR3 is TGTGCCAGCAGCGTCGCACAGGGTAGGGACACTGAAGCTTTCTTT.

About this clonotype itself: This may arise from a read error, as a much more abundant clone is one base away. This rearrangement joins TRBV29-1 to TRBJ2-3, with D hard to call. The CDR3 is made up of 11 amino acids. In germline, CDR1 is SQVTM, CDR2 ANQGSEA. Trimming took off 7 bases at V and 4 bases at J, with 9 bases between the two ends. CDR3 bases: TGCAGCGACCGGACGTCAGATACGCAGTATTTT. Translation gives CSDRTSDTQYF.

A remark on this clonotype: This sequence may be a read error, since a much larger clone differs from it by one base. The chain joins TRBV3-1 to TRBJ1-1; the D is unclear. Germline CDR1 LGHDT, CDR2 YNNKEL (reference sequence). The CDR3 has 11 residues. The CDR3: CASSMNTKAFF. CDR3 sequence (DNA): TGTGCCAGCAGCATGAACACTAAAGCTTTCTTT.

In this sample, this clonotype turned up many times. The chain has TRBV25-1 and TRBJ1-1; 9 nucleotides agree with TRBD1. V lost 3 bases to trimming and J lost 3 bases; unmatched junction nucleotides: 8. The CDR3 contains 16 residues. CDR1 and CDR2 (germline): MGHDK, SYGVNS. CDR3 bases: TGTGCCAGCAGTGAGGCAAGACAGGGGGTAGACACTGAAGCTTTCTTT. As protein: CASSEARQGVDTEAFF.

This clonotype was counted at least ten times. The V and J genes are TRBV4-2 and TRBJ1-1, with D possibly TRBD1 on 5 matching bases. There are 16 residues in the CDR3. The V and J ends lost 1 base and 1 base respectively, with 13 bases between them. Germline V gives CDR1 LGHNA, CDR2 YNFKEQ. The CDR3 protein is CASSQGGGTENTEAFF. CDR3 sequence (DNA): TGTGCCAGCAGCCAAGGGGGTGGGACGGAGAACACTGAAGCTTTCTTT.

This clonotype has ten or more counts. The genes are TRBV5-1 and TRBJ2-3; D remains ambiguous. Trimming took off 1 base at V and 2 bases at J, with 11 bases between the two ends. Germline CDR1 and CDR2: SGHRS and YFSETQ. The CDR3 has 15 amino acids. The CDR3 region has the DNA TGCGCCAGCAGCTTGCGAGGCGCGGACACAGATACGCAGTATTTT. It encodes CASSLRGADTDTQYF. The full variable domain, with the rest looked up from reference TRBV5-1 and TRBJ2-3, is KAGVTQTPRYLIKTRGQQVTLSCSPISGHRSVSWYQQTPGQGLQFLFEYFSETQRNKGNFPGRFSGRQFSNSRSEMNVSTLELGDSALYLCASSLRGADTDTQYFGPGTRLTVL.

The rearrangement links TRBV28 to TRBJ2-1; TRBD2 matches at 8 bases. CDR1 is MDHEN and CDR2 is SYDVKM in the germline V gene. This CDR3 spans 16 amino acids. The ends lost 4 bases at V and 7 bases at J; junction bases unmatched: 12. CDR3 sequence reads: CASSSLTSVGYNEQFF. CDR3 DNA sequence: TGTGCCAGCAGTTCCCTGACTAGCGTGGGTTATAATGAGCAGTTCTTC.